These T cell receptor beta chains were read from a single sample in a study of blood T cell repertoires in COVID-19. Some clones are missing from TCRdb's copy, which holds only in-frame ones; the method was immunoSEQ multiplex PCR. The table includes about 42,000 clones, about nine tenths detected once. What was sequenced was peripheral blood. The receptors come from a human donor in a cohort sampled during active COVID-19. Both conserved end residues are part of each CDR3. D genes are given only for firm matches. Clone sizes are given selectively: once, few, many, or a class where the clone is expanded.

cdr3_aa: CSAQDNSEAFF
cdr3_nt: TGCAGTGCCCAGGACAACAGTGAAGCTTTCTTT
d_call: .
v_call: TRBV20-1
j_call: TRBJ1-1
clone_size: .

cdr3_aa: CASSYADRGYEQYF
cdr3_nt: TGTGCCAGCAGTTACGCCGACAGGGGCTACGAGCAGTACTTC
d_call: TRBD1
v_call: TRBV6-5
j_call: TRBJ2-7
clone_size: .

cdr3_aa: CASSPGRGMNTEAFF
cdr3_nt: TGCGCCAGCAGCCCAGGGAGGGGTATGAACACTGAAGCTTTCTTT
d_call: .
v_call: TRBV4-3
j_call: TRBJ1-1
clone_size: few

cdr3_aa: CASSYRRQGDYGYTF
cdr3_nt: TGTGCCAGCAGTTACCGGAGGCAGGGGGACTATGGCTACACCTTC
d_call: TRBD1
v_call: TRBV6-5
j_call: TRBJ1-2
clone_size: .

cdr3_aa: CASSQGGTYYEQYF
cdr3_nt: TGTGCCAGCAGCCAAGGTGGGACATACTACGAGCAGTACTTC
d_call: .
v_call: TRBV3-1/TRBV3-2
j_call: TRBJ2-7
clone_size: .

cdr3_aa: CASSEYGADRDYGYTF
cdr3_nt: TGTGCCAGCAGTGAATACGGGGCTGACAGGGACTATGGCTACACCTTC
d_call: TRBD1
v_call: TRBV25-1
j_call: TRBJ1-2
clone_size: once

cdr3_aa: CSARPTGRAFF
cdr3_nt: TGCAGTGCTAGGCCGACAGGGAGAGCTTTCTTT
d_call: TRBD1
v_call: TRBV20-1
j_call: TRBJ1-1
clone_size: .

cdr3_aa: CASSFPGGYGYTF
cdr3_nt: TGCGCCAGCAGCTTTCCAGGGGGCTATGGCTACACCTTC
d_call: TRBD1
v_call: TRBV5-1
j_call: TRBJ1-2
clone_size: .

cdr3_aa: CASSAGQGKSPLHF
cdr3_nt: TGTGCCAGCAGCGCGGGACAGGGAAAATCACCCCTCCACTTT
d_call: TRBD1
v_call: TRBV9
j_call: TRBJ1-6
clone_size: .

cdr3_aa: CAISDRDRRDSPLHF
cdr3_nt: TGTGCCATCAGTGATCGGGACAGGAGGGATTCACCCCTCCACTTT
d_call: TRBD1
v_call: TRBV10-3
j_call: TRBJ1-6
clone_size: .

cdr3_aa: CASSINQGGTEAFF
cdr3_nt: TGTGCCAGTAGTATAAACCAGGGAGGTACTGAAGCTTTCTTT
d_call: .
v_call: TRBV19
j_call: TRBJ1-1
clone_size: .

cdr3_aa: CASSVGGQGNEKLFF
cdr3_nt: TGTGCCAGCAGCGTAGGCGGGCAGGGGAATGAAAAACTGTTTTTT
d_call: .
v_call: TRBV9
j_call: TRBJ1-4
clone_size: .

cdr3_aa: CASSDFGGQVFYEQYF
cdr3_nt: TGTGCCAGCAGTGATTTCGGGGGTCAGGTCTTCTACGAGCAGTACTTC
d_call: .
v_call: TRBV6-1
j_call: TRBJ2-7
clone_size: .

cdr3_aa: CASSHRPGQGVYEQYF
cdr3_nt: TGTGCCAGCAGCCATCGACCGGGACAGGGAGTATACGAGCAGTACTTC
d_call: TRBD1
v_call: TRBV3-1/TRBV3-2
j_call: TRBJ2-7
clone_size: .

cdr3_aa: CASKRQGLDEAFF
cdr3_nt: TGTGCCAGCAAGAGGCAGGGCTTAGATGAAGCTTTCTTT
d_call: .
v_call: TRBV27
j_call: TRBJ1-1
clone_size: .

cdr3_aa: CASSVEPNTEAFF
cdr3_nt: TGTGCCAGCAGCGTAGAGCCGAACACTGAAGCTTTCTTT
d_call: .
v_call: TRBV9
j_call: TRBJ1-1
clone_size: .

cdr3_aa: CASSDVGEGGPQHF
cdr3_nt: TGTGCCAGCAGTGATGTGGGGGAAGGGGGACCCCAGCATTTT
d_call: .
v_call: TRBV6-2/TRBV6-3
j_call: TRBJ1-5
clone_size: .

cdr3_aa: CASSLLAGGSYEQYF
cdr3_nt: TGCGCCAGCAGCTTGTTAGCGGGGGGTTCCTACGAGCAGTACTTC
d_call: TRBD2
v_call: TRBV5-1
j_call: TRBJ2-7
clone_size: .

cdr3_aa: CASSQLDRLNTEAFF
cdr3_nt: TGTGCCAGCAGCCAACTCGACAGGTTGAACACTGAAGCTTTCTTT
d_call: .
v_call: TRBV7-6
j_call: TRBJ1-1
clone_size: .

cdr3_aa: CASSPLPGTNQPQHF
cdr3_nt: TGTGCCAGCTCACCGCTGCCGGGAACCAATCAGCCCCAGCATTTT
d_call: .
v_call: TRBV18
j_call: TRBJ1-5
clone_size: .

cdr3_aa: CASSPPQSGNNEQFF
cdr3_nt: TGTGCCAGCTCACCACCACAGTCAGGGAACAATGAGCAGTTCTTC
d_call: .
v_call: TRBV18
j_call: TRBJ2-1
clone_size: .

cdr3_aa: CASSQRTLTANYGYTF
cdr3_nt: TGTGCCAGCAGCCAACGAACTTTGACAGCTAACTATGGCTACACCTTC
d_call: .
v_call: TRBV3-1/TRBV3-2
j_call: TRBJ1-2
clone_size: .

cdr3_aa: CATSRVTGEGPYEQYF
cdr3_nt: TGTGCCACCAGCAGAGTCACCGGGGAAGGACCCTACGAGCAGTACTTC
d_call: .
v_call: TRBV15
j_call: TRBJ2-7
clone_size: .

cdr3_aa: CASRALGTDSTYSNQPQHF
cdr3_nt: TGTGCCAGCAGAGCCTTGGGGACAGATTCAACCTATAGCAATCAGCCCCAGCATTTT
d_call: TRBD1
v_call: TRBV28
j_call: TRBJ1-5
clone_size: once

cdr3_aa: CASSYRANEKLFF
cdr3_nt: TGTGCCAGCAGTTACCGAGCTAATGAAAAACTGTTTTTT
d_call: .
v_call: TRBV6-6
j_call: TRBJ1-4
clone_size: .

cdr3_aa: CASMPLAGSTDTQYF
cdr3_nt: TGTGCCAGCATGCCCTTAGCGGGTAGCACAGATACGCAGTATTTT
d_call: TRBD2
v_call: TRBV6-5
j_call: TRBJ2-3
clone_size: once

cdr3_aa: CASSIDAGGSYNEQFF
cdr3_nt: TGTGCCAGTAGTATAGATGCGGGGGGGTCCTACAATGAGCAGTTCTTC
d_call: TRBD2
v_call: TRBV19
j_call: TRBJ2-1
clone_size: .

cdr3_aa: CASLDRSYEQYF
cdr3_nt: TGTGCCAGCCTCGACAGGAGCTACGAGCAGTACTTC
d_call: .
v_call: TRBV6-5
j_call: TRBJ2-7
clone_size: .

cdr3_aa: CASSPMGDRVEQYF
cdr3_nt: TGTGCCAGCAGCCCTATGGGGGACAGGGTCGAGCAGTACTTC
d_call: TRBD1
v_call: TRBV7-2
j_call: TRBJ2-7
clone_size: .

cdr3_aa: CASSYTSGGAYEQYF
cdr3_nt: TGTGCCAGCAGTTACACTAGCGGGGGGGCCTACGAGCAGTACTTC
d_call: TRBD2
v_call: TRBV6-5
j_call: TRBJ2-7
clone_size: .

cdr3_aa: CASSSTGGNGYTF
cdr3_nt: TGTGCCAGCAGTAGTACAGGGGGCAATGGCTACACCTTC
d_call: TRBD1
v_call: TRBV12-3/TRBV12-4
j_call: TRBJ1-2
clone_size: .

cdr3_aa: CASSVGDGGGNTIYF
cdr3_nt: TGTGCCAGCAGCGTAGGCGACGGAGGAGGAAACACCATATATTTT
d_call: .
v_call: TRBV9
j_call: TRBJ1-3
clone_size: .

cdr3_aa: CASSAQGDTEAFF
cdr3_nt: TGTGCCAGCAGCGCACAGGGGGACACTGAAGCTTTCTTT
d_call: TRBD1
v_call: TRBV11-3
j_call: TRBJ1-1
clone_size: .

cdr3_aa: CASSLESSGGEAFF
cdr3_nt: TGTGCCAGCAGCTTAGAGTCTTCGGGGGGTGAAGCTTTCTTT
d_call: .
v_call: TRBV7-2
j_call: TRBJ1-1
clone_size: .

cdr3_aa: CASSPSTTSGGHEQYF
cdr3_nt: TGTGCCAGCAGTCCGTCAACGACTAGCGGGGGCCACGAGCAGTACTTC
d_call: TRBD2
v_call: TRBV27
j_call: TRBJ2-7
clone_size: .

cdr3_aa: CASSFLRWDRGRSEQYF
cdr3_nt: TGTGCCAGCAGCTTCCTCCGGTGGGACAGGGGGCGAAGCGAGCAGTACTTC
d_call: TRBD1
v_call: TRBV11-2
j_call: TRBJ2-7
clone_size: .

cdr3_aa: CATSRDHPTGVYGYTF
cdr3_nt: TGTGCCACCAGCAGAGATCACCCGACAGGGGTCTATGGCTACACCTTC
d_call: TRBD1
v_call: TRBV15
j_call: TRBJ1-2
clone_size: .

cdr3_aa: CASSLERKDSPPNYGYTF
cdr3_nt: TGTGCCAGCAGCTTAGAAAGGAAAGACTCACCTCCCAACTATGGCTACACCTTC
d_call: .
v_call: TRBV7-8
j_call: TRBJ1-2
clone_size: .

cdr3_aa: CATVREQSSTDTQYF
cdr3_nt: TGTGCCACCGTGCGGGAACAGTCTAGCACAGATACGCAGTATTTT
d_call: .
v_call: TRBV10-3
j_call: TRBJ2-3
clone_size: .

cdr3_aa: CRITGQLSSGANVLTF
cdr3_nt: TGCAGGATCACGGGACAACTTAGCTCTGGGGCCAACGTCCTGACTTTC
d_call: .
v_call: TRBV29-1
j_call: TRBJ2-6
clone_size: .

cdr3_aa: CSARTGGNTEAFF
cdr3_nt: TGCAGCGCTCGGACAGGGGGGAACACTGAAGCTTTCTTT
d_call: TRBD1
v_call: TRBV29-1
j_call: TRBJ1-1
clone_size: once

cdr3_aa: CASSYGGAGGNEQFF
cdr3_nt: TGTGCCAGCAGCTACGGGGGGGCCGGAGGCAATGAGCAGTTCTTC
d_call: TRBD2
v_call: TRBV3-1/TRBV3-2
j_call: TRBJ2-1
clone_size: .

cdr3_aa: CASSPAREGIFREQYF
cdr3_nt: TGTGCCAGCAGCCCCGCCCGGGAGGGTATATTTCGCGAGCAGTACTTC
d_call: TRBD2
v_call: TRBV11-2
j_call: TRBJ2-7
clone_size: .

cdr3_aa: CASSYGIAAGGTEAFF
cdr3_nt: TGTGCCAGCAGTTACGGGATCGCGGCCGGGGGCACTGAAGCTTTCTTT
d_call: .
v_call: TRBV6-6
j_call: TRBJ1-1
clone_size: .

cdr3_aa: CASSPWIDRENYGYTF
cdr3_nt: TGCGCCAGCAGCCCCTGGATCGACAGGGAAAACTATGGCTACACCTTC
d_call: TRBD1
v_call: TRBV4-3
j_call: TRBJ1-2
clone_size: .

cdr3_aa: CASSPRDKGYGYTF
cdr3_nt: TGTGCCAGCAGCCCTCGGGACAAGGGGTATGGCTACACCTTC
d_call: .
v_call: TRBV9
j_call: TRBJ1-2
clone_size: .

cdr3_aa: CASSSHGTDGNTIYF
cdr3_nt: TGTGCCAGCAGTTCTCACGGGACAGACGGAAACACCATATATTTT
d_call: TRBD1
v_call: TRBV27
j_call: TRBJ1-3
clone_size: few

cdr3_aa: CASSPRVPGANEKLFF
cdr3_nt: TGTGCCAGTAGTCCGAGGGTCCCCGGGGCTAATGAAAAACTGTTTTTT
d_call: .
v_call: TRBV19
j_call: TRBJ1-4
clone_size: .

cdr3_aa: CASGGFMNTEAFF
cdr3_nt: TGTGCCAGCGGAGGGTTTATGAACACTGAAGCTTTCTTT
d_call: .
v_call: TRBV14
j_call: TRBJ1-1
clone_size: .

cdr3_aa: CASSQDGGGNTEAFF
cdr3_nt: TGCGCCAGCAGCCAAGATGGAGGGGGCAACACTGAAGCTTTCTTT
d_call: TRBD1
v_call: TRBV4-1
j_call: TRBJ1-1
clone_size: .

cdr3_aa: CASSFQTGSNEQFF
cdr3_nt: TGCGCCAGCAGCTTCCAGACAGGGAGCAATGAGCAGTTCTTC
d_call: TRBD1
v_call: TRBV5-1
j_call: TRBJ2-1
clone_size: .

cdr3_aa: CASSQHRSNTEAFF
cdr3_nt: TGCGCCAGCAGCCAACACAGATCTAACACTGAAGCTTTCTTT
d_call: .
v_call: TRBV4-1
j_call: TRBJ1-1
clone_size: .

cdr3_aa: CSASGEGDTIYF
cdr3_nt: TGCAGTGCTAGTGGCGAGGGGGACACCATATATTTT
d_call: .
v_call: TRBV20-1
j_call: TRBJ1-3
clone_size: .